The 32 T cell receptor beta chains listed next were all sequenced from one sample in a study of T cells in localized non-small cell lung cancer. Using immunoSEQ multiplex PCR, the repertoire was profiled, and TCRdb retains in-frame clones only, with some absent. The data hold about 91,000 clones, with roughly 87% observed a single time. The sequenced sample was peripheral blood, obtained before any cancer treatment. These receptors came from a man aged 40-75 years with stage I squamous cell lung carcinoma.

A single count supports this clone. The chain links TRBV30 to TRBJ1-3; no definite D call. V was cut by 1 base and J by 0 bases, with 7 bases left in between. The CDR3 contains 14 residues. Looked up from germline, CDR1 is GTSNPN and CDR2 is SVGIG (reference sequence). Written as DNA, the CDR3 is TGTGCCTGGAGTGGGGGAGGCTCTGGAAACACCATATATTTT. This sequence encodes CAWSGGGSGNTIYF.

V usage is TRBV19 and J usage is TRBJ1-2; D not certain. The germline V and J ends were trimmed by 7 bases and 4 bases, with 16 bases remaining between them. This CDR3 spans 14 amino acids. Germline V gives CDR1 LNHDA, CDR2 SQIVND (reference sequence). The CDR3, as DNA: TGTGCCAGTAAGCTCGAGTTCGGGGTCTATGGCTACACCTTC. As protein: CASKLEFGVYGYTF.

The CDR3 nucleotides read TGTGCCAGCAGTGCTGGGGGTGGGGCCAACGTCCTGACTTTC. It is translated as CASSAGGGANVLTF. This rearrangement joins TRBV2 to TRBJ2-6; perhaps D is TRBD1 or TRBD2 (5 bases each). The CDR3 loop spans 14 amino acids. The V and J ends lost 4 bases and 3 bases respectively, with 7 bases between them. Germline lookup yields CDR1 SNHLY and CDR2 FYNNEI.

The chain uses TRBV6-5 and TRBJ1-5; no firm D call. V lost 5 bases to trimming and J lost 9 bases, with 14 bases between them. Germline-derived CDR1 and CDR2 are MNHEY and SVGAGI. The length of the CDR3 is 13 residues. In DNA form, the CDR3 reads TGTGCCAGCAGTCCTTCGGTGCGGACGCCCCAGCATTTT. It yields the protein CASSPSVRTPQHF.

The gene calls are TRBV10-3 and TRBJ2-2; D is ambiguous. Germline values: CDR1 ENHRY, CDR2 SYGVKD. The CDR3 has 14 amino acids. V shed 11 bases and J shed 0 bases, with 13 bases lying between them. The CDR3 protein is CASNSQTNTGELFF. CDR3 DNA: TGTGCCTCGAATTCACAGACGAACACCGGGGAGCTGTTTTTT.

The CDR3 here is CASSFSTSVTDTQYF. CDR3 DNA sequence: TGTGCCAGCAGCTTTTCAACGTCGGTCACAGATACGCAGTATTTT. The chain couples TRBV7-9 to TRBJ2-3, with D unresolved. The CDR3 runs 15 residues. Looked up from germline, CDR1 is SEHNR and CDR2 is FQNEAQ (reference sequence). The germline V and J ends were trimmed by 3 bases and 2 bases, with 12 bases remaining between them.

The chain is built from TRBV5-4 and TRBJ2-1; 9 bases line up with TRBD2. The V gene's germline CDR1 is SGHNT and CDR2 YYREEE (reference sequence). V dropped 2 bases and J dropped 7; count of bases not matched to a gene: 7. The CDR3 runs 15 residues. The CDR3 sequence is CASSLRGGGANEQFF. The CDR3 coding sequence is TGTGCCAGCAGCTTAAGAGGCGGGGGGGCGAATGAGCAGTTCTTC.

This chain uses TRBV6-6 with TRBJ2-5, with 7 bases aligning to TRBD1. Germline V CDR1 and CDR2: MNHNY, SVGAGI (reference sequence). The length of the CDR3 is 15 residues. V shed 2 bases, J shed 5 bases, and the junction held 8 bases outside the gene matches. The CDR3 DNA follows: TGTGCCAGCAGTTACGTCAGAGGGGGCGCTGAGACCCAGTACTTC. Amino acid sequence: CASSYVRGGAETQYF.

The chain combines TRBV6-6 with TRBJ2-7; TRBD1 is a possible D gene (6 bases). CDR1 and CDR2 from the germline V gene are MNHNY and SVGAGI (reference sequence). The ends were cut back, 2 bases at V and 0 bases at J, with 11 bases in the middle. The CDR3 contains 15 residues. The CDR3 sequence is CASSYTPDSSYEQYF. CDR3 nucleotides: TGTGCCAGCAGTTACACCCCGGACAGCTCCTACGAGCAGTACTTC.

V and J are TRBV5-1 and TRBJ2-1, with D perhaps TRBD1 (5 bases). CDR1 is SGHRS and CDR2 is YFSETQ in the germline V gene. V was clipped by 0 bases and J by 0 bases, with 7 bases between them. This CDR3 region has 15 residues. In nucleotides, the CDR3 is TGCGCCAGCAGCTTGGGGGGCCCCTCCTACAATGAGCAGTTCTTC. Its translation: CASSLGGPSYNEQFF.

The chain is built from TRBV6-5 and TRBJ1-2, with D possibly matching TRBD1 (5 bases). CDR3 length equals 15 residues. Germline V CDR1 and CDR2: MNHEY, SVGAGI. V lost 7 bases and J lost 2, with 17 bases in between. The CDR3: CASTIGTPGNYGYTF. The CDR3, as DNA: TGTGCCAGCACCATCGGGACTCCGGGCAACTATGGCTACACCTTC.

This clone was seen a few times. CDR3 bases: TGCGCCAGCAGCCAACTCCCGGCGCGAACCTTGAACACTGAAGCTTTCTTT. Translating gives CASSQLPARTLNTEAFF. The V and J genes are TRBV4-1 and TRBJ1-1; unclear D gene. V lost 2 bases and J 0 bases, leaving 16 bases between the germline ends. Germline assignment: CDR1 MGHRA and CDR2 YSYEKL. The CDR3 sequence is 17 residues long.

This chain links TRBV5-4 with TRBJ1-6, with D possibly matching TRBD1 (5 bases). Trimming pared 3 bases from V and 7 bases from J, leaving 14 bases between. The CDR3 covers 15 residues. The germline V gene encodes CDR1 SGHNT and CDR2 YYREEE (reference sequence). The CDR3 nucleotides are TGTGCCAGCAGCTCCGGGCGGGACCGGAATTCACCCCTCCACTTT. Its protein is CASSSGRDRNSPLHF.

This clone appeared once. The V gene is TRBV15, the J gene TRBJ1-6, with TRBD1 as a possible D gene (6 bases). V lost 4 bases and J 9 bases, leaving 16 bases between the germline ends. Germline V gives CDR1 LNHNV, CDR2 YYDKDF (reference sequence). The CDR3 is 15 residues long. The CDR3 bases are TGTGCCACCAGCAATCTAGTCGGGGGGCCTTCACCCCTCCACTTT. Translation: CATSNLVGGPSPLHF.

CDR3: CASSLRDRYSYGYTF. The CDR3 bases are TGTGCCAGCAGCTTACGGGACAGATACAGCTATGGCTACACCTTC. The rearrangement links TRBV5-4 to TRBJ1-2, with 7 nucleotides matching TRBD1. V lost 2 bases and J lost 4; bases outside the gene matches: 8. The CDR3 spans 15 residues. CDR1 SGHNT and CDR2 YYREEE come from the germline V gene (reference sequence).

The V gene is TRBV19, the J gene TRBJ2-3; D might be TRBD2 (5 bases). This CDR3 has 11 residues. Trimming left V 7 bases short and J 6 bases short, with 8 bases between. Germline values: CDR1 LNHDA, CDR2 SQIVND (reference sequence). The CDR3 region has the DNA TGTGCCAGTACGGGGTATGATACGCAGTATTTT. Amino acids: CASTGYDTQYF.

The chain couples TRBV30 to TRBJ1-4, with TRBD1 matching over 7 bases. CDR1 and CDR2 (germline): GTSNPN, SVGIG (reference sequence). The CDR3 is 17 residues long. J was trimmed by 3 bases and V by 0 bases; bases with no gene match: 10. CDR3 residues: CAWSVQGQRRANEKLFF. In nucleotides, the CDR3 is TGTGCCTGGAGTGTACAGGGACAGCGACGGGCTAATGAAAAACTGTTTTTT.

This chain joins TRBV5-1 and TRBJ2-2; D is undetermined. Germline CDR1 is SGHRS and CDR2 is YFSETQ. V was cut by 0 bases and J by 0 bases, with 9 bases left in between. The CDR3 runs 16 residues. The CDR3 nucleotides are TGCGCCAGCAGCTTGGCCGGACGAGCGAACACCGGGGAGCTGTTTTTT. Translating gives CASSLAGRANTGELFF.

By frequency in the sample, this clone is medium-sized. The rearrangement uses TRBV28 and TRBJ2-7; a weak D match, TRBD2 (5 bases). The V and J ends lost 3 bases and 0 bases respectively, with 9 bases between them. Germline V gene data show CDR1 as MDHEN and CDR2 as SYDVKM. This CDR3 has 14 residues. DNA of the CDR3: TGTGCCAGCAGTTTCGTTGGGAGCTCCTACGAGCAGTACTTC. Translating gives CASSFVGSSYEQYF.

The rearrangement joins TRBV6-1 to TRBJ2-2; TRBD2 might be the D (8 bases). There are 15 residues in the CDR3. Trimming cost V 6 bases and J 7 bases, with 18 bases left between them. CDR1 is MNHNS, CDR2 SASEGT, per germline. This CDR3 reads CASRRSGGQNGELFF. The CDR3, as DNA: TGTGCCAGCAGACGAAGCGGGGGACAGAACGGGGAGCTGTTTTTT.

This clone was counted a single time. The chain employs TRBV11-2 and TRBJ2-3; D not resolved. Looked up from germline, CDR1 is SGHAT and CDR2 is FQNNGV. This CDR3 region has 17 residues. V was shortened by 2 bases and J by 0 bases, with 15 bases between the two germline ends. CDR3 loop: CASSLRAAGPSTDTQYF. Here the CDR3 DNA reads TGTGCCAGCAGCTTAAGGGCCGCTGGCCCTAGCACAGATACGCAGTATTTT.

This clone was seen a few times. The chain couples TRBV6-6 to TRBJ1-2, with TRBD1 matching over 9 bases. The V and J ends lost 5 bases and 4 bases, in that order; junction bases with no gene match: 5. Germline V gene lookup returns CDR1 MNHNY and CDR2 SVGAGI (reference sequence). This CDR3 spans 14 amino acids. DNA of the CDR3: TGTGCCAGCAGTAGCCCGGGACAGGGCTATGGCTACACCTTC. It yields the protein CASSSPGQGYGYTF.

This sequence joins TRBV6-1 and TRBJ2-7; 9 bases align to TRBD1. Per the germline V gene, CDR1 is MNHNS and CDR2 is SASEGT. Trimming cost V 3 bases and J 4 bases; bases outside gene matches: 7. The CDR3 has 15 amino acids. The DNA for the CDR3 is TGTGCCAGCAGTGAGGGTGGGACAGGGATTTACGAGCAGTACTTC. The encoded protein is CASSEGGTGIYEQYF.

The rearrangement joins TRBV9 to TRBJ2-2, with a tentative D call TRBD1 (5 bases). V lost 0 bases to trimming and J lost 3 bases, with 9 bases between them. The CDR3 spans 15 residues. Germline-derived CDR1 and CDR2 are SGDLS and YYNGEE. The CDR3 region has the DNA TGTGCCAGCAGCGTAGAGGGGTTATACACCGGGGAGCTGTTTTTT. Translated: CASSVEGLYTGELFF.

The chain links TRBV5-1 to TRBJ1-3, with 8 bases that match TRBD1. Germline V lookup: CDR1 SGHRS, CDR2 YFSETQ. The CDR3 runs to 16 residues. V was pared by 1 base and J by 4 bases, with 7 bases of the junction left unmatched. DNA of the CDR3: TGCGCCAGCAGCTTGAACCCAGGGGGCCTCGGAAACACCATATATTTT. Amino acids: CASSLNPGGLGNTIYF.

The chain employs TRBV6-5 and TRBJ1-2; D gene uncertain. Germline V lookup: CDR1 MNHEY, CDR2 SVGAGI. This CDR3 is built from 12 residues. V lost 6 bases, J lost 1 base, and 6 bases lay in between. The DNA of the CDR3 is TGTGCCAGCAGGGCCTTTAACTATGGCTACACCTTC. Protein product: CASRAFNYGYTF.

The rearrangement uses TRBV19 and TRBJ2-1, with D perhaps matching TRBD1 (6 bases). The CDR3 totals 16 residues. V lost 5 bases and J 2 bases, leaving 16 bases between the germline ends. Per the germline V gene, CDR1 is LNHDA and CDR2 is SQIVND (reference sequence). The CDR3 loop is CASSAVDRKTYNEQFF. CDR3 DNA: TGTGCCAGTAGTGCAGTAGACAGGAAAACCTACAATGAGCAGTTCTTC. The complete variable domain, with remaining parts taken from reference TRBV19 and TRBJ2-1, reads DGGITQSPKYLFRKEGQNVTLSCEQNLNHDAMYWYRQDPGQGLRLIYYSQIVNDFQKGDIAEGYSVSREKKESFPLTVTSAQKNPTAFYLCASSAVDRKTYNEQFFGPGTRLTVL.

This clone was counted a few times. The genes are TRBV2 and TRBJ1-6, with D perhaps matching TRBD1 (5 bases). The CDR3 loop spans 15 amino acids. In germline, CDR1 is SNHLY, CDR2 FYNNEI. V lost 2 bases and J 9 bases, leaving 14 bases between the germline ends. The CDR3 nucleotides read TGTGCCAGCAGTGAACTCAGGGATGGGGCTTCACCCCTCCACTTT. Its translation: CASSELRDGASPLHF.

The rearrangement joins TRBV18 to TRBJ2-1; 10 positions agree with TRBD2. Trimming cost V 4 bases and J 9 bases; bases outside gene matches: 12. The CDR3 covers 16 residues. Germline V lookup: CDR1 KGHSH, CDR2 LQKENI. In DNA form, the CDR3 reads TGTGCCAGCTCACAGACAAGAGCGGGGGGGCCGGGTGAGCAGTTCTTC. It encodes CASSQTRAGGPGEQFF.

The CDR3 spells CASSDDRLKLTGYGYTF. The CDR3, as DNA: TGTGCCAGCAGTGATGACAGGTTAAAACTAACTGGCTATGGCTACACCTTC. This chain connects TRBV6-1 to TRBJ1-2, with D possibly being TRBD1 (6 bases). Trimming left V 3 bases short and J 4 bases short, with 21 bases between. Germline V gene lookup returns CDR1 MNHNS and CDR2 SASEGT. The CDR3 runs to 17 residues.

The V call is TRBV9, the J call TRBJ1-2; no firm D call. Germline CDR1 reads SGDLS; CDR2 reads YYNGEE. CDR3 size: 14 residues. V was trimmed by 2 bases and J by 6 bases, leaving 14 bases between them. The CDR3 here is CASSVGDHPHGYTF. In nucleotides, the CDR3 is TGTGCCAGCAGCGTTGGGGATCACCCCCATGGCTACACCTTC.

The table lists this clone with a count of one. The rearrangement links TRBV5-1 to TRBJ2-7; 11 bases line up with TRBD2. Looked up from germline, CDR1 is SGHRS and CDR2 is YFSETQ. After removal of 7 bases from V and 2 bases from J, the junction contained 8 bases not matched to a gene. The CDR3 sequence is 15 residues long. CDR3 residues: CASRALAGAAYEQYF. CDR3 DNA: TGCGCCAGCCGCGCACTAGCGGGGGCTGCCTACGAGCAGTACTTC.